These 6 T cell receptor beta chains share one sample of origin, sequenced in a study of cytomegalovirus exposure and HLA in healthy donors. Primers included in the PCR were 60 Vbeta and 13 Jbeta primers. Repertoires were generated with immunoSEQ multiplex PCR, while TCRdb's copy carries only in-frame clones and drops some. The sample lists about 130,000 clones; over 60% were seen once. Material for sequencing was PBMCs. The receptors come from a human donor in good health.

The rearrangement uses TRBV2 and TRBJ2-6; D possibly corresponds to TRBD2 (6 bases). The CDR3 totals 15 residues. Germline values: CDR1 SNHLY, CDR2 FYNNEI. Trimming left V 6 bases short and J 0 bases short, with 9 bases between. This chain's CDR3 is CASSGSGSGANVLTF. The CDR3, as DNA: TGTGCCAGCAGCGGTAGCGGCTCTGGGGCCAACGTCCTGACTTTC.

A few counts support this clone. CDR3 sequence reads: CASSLVSGLHTDTQYF. In DNA, the CDR3 is TGTGCCAGCAGCTTAGTGTCGGGACTTCACACAGATACGCAGTATTTT. This chain uses TRBV7-9 with TRBJ2-3, with TRBD2 as a possible D gene (6 bases). The CDR3 is made up of 16 amino acids. CDR1 SEHNR and CDR2 FQNEAQ come from the germline V gene (reference sequence). Trimming left V 1 base short and J 2 bases short, with 13 bases between.

CDR3: CASSQDGGAYQPQHF. The DNA for the CDR3 is TGCGCCAGCAGCCAAGATGGGGGCGCCTATCAGCCCCAGCATTTT. The V and J genes are TRBV4-3 and TRBJ1-5; possibly TRBD1 for D (6 bases). This CDR3 comprises 15 residues. V dropped 0 bases and J dropped 5 bases, with 11 bases sitting between them. Per the germline V gene, CDR1 is LGHNA and CDR2 is YSLEER.

There are a few counts of this clone. The chain links TRBV6-1 to TRBJ2-2; 10 nucleotides match TRBD1. The CDR3 runs 16 residues. With 2 bases clipped from V and 6 bases from J, the junction kept 6 bases outside the gene matches. The germline V gene has CDR1 MNHNS and CDR2 SASEGT. CDR3: CASSEWVGTGAGELFF. The CDR3 DNA reads TGTGCCAGCAGTGAATGGGTCGGGACAGGGGCCGGGGAGCTGTTTTTT.

This clone was counted between two and nine times. V and J are TRBV29-1 and TRBJ1-2, with 10 bases that match TRBD1. Germline V gene data show CDR1 as SQVTM and CDR2 as ANQGSEA. This CDR3 is 16 amino acids long. J gave up 7 bases and V 1 base, and 12 bases lay outside the gene matches. The CDR3 region has the DNA TGCAGCGTTGAAGCTCCCCGACAGGGGGCACTATCTGGCTACACCTTC. Translation: CSVEAPRQGALSGYTF.

V is TRBV2 and J is TRBJ2-7, with D perhaps matching TRBD1 (5 bases). The CDR3 is 14 residues long. Germline V gene sequence: CDR1 SNHLY, CDR2 FYNNEI. Trimming took off 7 bases at V and 4 bases at J, with 17 bases between the two ends. DNA of the CDR3: TGTGCCAGCATAACAGGCCAGTCCGGATACGAGCAGTACTTC. Its translation is CASITGQSGYEQYF.